This TCR beta chain was obtained from a study of T cells in Graves' hyperthyroidism and ophthalmopathy (dated by TCRdb to about 2019). About the investigation overall: Peripheral blood samples were taken at initial diagnosis, before any treatment was given. To identify TCR V-J signatures that set the groups apart, the researchers used a discovery cohort of more than 95 patients, made up of about 44 with Graves' ophthalmopathy and approximately 57 with stable Graves' hyperthyroidism. The study also compared thyroid tissue and blood T-cell repertoires from five or six Graves' hyperthyroidism patients. Following sampling, methimazole starting at 30 mg daily was given to hyperthyroidism patients, and high-dose intravenous methylprednisolone was given to ophthalmopathy patients. The 90 to 100 discovery patients were randomly divided into training and test sets at a 7:3 ratio. An independent validation cohort of some 18 hyperthyroidism patients and approximately 15 patients who later progressed to ophthalmopathy tested prospective prediction of ophthalmopathy. The paper describes TCR Vbeta CDR3 sequencing of 120 to 150 peripheral blood samples, made up of about 40 ophthalmopathy patients, around 73 hyperthyroidism patients and about 17 progressor patients.

Only a few counts were recorded for this clonotype. The antigen this receptor binds is unknown. No much larger clonotype is one base removed from it; base qualities were not supplied. Taken from the germline V gene, the CDR1 and CDR2 loops are SGHRS and YFSETQ. The CDR3, from cysteine to phenylalanine, totals 19 residues. Solely the CDR3 DNA is kept, with 57 bases framed from the first base. For this chain, trimming is 3 bases at the V end and 9 bases at the J end, and the number of junction bases without a gene match is 24. A patient counted as having stable Graves' hyperthyroidism if no progression to ophthalmopathy occurred over 18 months of follow-up. Hyperthyroidism patients were aged 18 to 65 years and newly diagnosed, with disease duration of less than 2 months. The study excluded patients with uncontrolled infections, other autoimmune diseases, pregnancy or lactation. Diagnoses were established on the basis of clinical symptoms, serum thyroxine and TRAb, thyroid ultrasound, and orbital computed tomography. PBMCs were separated from 10 ml of fresh peripheral blood using Ficoll-Paque density gradient centrifugation. Total RNA was extracted using Trizol reagent, and RNA quality was assessed on an Agilent 2100 Bioanalyzer.

Summary of the overall study and its limitations: No statistical method was used to fix the sample size in advance, and group allocation was not hidden from the investigators. Most expanded thyroid clonotypes (frequency above 0.001) were also detected in blood, a finding suggesting that blood repertoires may reflect thyroid immune responses. During validation, the model predicted progression to ophthalmopathy a median of approximately six months ahead of onset, with roughly 65% sensitivity and less than 85% specificity. Ophthalmopathy was separated from stable hyperthyroidism by a 13 V-J signature model, with roughly 88% sensitivity and about 81% specificity obtained in cross-validation and 80%/75% obtained in testing.

The TCR beta CDR3 regions were amplified from the RNA transcripts. The first round of RT-PCR for the TCR CDR3 was performed with the HTBI primer set and the Qiagen OneStep RT-PCR kit. The libraries were constructed in a second round of multiplex PCR and then size-selected and purified. Paired-end sequencing of the libraries was performed with 100 bp reads on an Illumina HiSeq2000. The published analysis was carried out like this. SOAPnuke was used to process the raw data, throwing out any read that contained adapters or uncalled bases, had a mean Phred below 15, or lacked an exact constant-primer or identifier match. COPE v1.2.5 was used to merge the high-quality paired reads, and each unique nucleotide sequence was defined as a clonotype. Clonotypes were aligned to IMGT TRBV, TRBD and TRBJ reference segments using MiTCR v1.1. The analysis included only V-J combinations with a frequency above 0.0001, which together covered more than 99% of the repertoires. The TCS score was defined as F50 (clonal expansion) divided by E x V (chaos), with BLOSUM62-based TCRdist calculated between CDR3 peptides within each V-J. Welch's t-statistics and random forest reduced some 510 V-J features to 13, which were used in a naive Bayes classifier (R e1071). The raw public data were reprocessed by TCRdb itself: fastp quality trimming at Q25, MiXCR clonotype calling, in-frame beta chains only. Rows with one shared CDR3 protein collapse into an entry with the most common genes and DNA. These V and J calls are TCRdb output, not the study's own analysis. The sample has some 360,000 distinct CDR3 sequences on record, roughly 13% of them singletons. The ten largest account for 11% of the sample.

Sequenced input: blood. This receptor was taken from a woman between 55 and 75 years old with Graves' hyperthyroidism. The V and J segments used are TRBV5-1 and TRBJ1-5; 7 nucleotides in the junction match TRBD1. The DNA sequence is as follows: TGCGCCAGCAGCTACGGACCGGGACAGCTGATTAATTTGGAAGGGCCCCAGCATTTT. It translates as CASSYGPGQLINLEGPQHF.